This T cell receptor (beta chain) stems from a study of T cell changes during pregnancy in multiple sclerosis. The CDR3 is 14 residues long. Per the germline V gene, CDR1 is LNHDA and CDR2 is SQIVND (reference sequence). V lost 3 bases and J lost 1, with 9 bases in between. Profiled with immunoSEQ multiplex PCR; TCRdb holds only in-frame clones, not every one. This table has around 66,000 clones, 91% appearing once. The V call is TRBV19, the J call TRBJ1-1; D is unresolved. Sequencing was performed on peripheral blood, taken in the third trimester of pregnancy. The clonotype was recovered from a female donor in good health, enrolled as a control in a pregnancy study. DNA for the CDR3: TGTGCCAGTAGTATCGGGGATTCGAACACTGAAGCTTTCTTT. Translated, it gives CASSIGDSNTEAFF.